The T cell receptor (beta chain) described here comes from a study of blood T cells in healthy people across ages. A second about 7 to 12 cycle PCR used barcoded and J-beta primers. TCRdb reanalysed the 5' RACE reads using MiXCR and keeps one entry per CDR3 protein. The data hold 1.5 million or so distinct CDR3 sequences, with roughly 40% observed a single time. In its sample, this clonotype was seen many times. Germline V gives CDR1 SGDLS, CDR2 YYNGEE. The CDR3 extends over 15 amino acids. The V end lost 0 bases, the J end lost 0 bases, and 8 bases lay between the germline ends. V and J are TRBV9 and TRBJ2-3, with D possibly matching TRBD2 (6 bases). The sequence was collected from a young woman in good health. The sequenced sample consisted of blood. The CDR3 sequence: CASSVGGASTDTQYF. The CDR3, as DNA: TGTGCCAGCAGCGTAGGCGGGGCTAGCACAGATACGCAGTATTTT. Using reference TRBV9 and TRBJ2-3 for the parts outside the CDR3, the full variable domain is DSGVTQTPKHLITATGQRVTLRCSPRSGDLSVYWYQQSLDQGLQFLIQYYNGEERAKGNILERFSAQQFPDLHSELNLSSLELGDSALYFCASSVGGASTDTQYFGPGTRLTVL.